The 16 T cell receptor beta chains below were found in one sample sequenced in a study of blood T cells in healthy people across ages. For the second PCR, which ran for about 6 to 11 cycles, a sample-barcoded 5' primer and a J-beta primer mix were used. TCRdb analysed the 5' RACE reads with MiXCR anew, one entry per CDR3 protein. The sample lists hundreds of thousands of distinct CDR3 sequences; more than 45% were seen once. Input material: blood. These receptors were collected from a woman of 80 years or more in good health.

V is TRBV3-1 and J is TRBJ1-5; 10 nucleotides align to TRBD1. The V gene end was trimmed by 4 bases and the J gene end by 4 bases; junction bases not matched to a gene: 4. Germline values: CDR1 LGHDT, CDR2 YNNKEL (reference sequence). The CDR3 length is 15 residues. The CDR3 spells CASSRRTGGNQPQHF. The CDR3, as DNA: TGTGCCAGCAGCCGGAGGACAGGGGGAAATCAGCCCCAGCATTTT.

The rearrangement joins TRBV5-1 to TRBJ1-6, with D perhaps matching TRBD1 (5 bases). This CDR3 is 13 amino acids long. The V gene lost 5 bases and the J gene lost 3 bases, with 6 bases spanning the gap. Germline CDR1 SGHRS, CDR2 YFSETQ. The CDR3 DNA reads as TGCGCCAGCAGGGGGGACTATAATTCACCCCTCCACTTT. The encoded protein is CASRGDYNSPLHF.

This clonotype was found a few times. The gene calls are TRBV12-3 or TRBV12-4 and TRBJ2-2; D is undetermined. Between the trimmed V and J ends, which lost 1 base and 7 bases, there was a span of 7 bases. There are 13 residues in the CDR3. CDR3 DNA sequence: TGTGCCAGCAGTTTAGGGGGAAGCGGGGAGCTGTTTTTT. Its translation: CASSLGGSGELFF.

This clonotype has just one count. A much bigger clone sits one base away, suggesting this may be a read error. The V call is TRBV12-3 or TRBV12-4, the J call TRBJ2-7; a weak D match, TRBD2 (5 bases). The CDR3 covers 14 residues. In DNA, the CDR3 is TGTGCCAGCAGGCCTAGCCATCGTCCTGCCGAGCGGTACTTC. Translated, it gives CASRPSHRPAERYF.

The CDR3 reads CASSPEGGDYGYTF. The DNA for the CDR3 is TGTGCCAGCAGCCCCGAGGGCGGGGACTATGGCTACACCTTC. This chain links TRBV7-9 with TRBJ1-2, with D unclear. Trimming stripped 5 bases from V and 3 bases from J, with 13 bases between. Germline lookup yields CDR1 SEHNR and CDR2 FQNEAQ (reference sequence). The CDR3 has 14 amino acids. The whole variable domain, filled in from reference TRBV7-9 and TRBJ1-2, reads DTGVSQNPRHKITKRGQNVTFRCDPISEHNRLYWYRQTLGQGPEFLTYFQNEAQLEKSRLLSDRFSAERPKGSFSTLEIQRTEQGDSAMYLCASSPEGGDYGYTFGSGTRLTVV.

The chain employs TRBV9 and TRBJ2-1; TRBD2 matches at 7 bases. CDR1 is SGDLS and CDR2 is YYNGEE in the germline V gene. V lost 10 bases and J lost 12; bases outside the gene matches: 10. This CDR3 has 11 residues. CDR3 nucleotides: TGTGCCGCGGGTTGGGAGGGAGGGCAGTTCTTC. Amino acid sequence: CAAGWEGGQFF.

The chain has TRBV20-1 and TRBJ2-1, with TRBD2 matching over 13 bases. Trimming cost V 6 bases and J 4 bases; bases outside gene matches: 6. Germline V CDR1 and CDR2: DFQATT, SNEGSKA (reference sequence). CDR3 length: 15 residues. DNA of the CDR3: TGCAGTGCCCCCGGGACTAGCGGGACGTACAATGAGCAGTTCTTC. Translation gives CSAPGTSGTYNEQFF.

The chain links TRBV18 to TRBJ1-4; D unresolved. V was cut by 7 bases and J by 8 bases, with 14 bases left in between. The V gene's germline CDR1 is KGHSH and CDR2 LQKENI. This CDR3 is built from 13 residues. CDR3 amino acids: CASFRAMREKLFF. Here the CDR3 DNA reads TGTGCCAGCTTCCGGGCGATGAGGGAAAAACTGTTTTTT.

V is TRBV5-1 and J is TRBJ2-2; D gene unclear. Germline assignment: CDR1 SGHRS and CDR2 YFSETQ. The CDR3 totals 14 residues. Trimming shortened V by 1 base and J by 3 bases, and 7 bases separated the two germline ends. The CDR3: CASSLTSHTGELFF. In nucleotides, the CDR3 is TGCGCCAGCAGCTTGACGAGTCACACCGGGGAGCTGTTTTTT.

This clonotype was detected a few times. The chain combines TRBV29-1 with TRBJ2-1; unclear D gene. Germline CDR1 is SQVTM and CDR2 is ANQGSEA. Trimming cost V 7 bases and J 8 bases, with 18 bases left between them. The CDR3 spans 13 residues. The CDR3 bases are TGCAGCGGACGGCCCTCGGCAGGCGATGAGCAGTTCTTC. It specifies CSGRPSAGDEQFF.

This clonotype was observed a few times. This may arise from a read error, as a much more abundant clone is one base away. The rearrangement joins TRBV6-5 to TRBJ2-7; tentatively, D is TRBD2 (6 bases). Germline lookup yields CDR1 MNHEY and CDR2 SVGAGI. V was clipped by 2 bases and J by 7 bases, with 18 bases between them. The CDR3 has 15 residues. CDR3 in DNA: TGTGCCAGCAGTTACCGCTTAACTAGCCCCAATGAGCAGTACTTC. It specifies CASSYRLTSPNEQYF.

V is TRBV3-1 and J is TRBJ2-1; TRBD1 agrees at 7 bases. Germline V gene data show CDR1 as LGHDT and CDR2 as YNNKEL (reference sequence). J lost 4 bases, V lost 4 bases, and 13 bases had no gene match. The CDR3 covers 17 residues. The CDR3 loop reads CASSRAVTGSRYNEQFF. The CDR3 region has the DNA TGTGCCAGCAGCCGCGCTGTGACAGGGTCGCGGTACAATGAGCAGTTCTTC.

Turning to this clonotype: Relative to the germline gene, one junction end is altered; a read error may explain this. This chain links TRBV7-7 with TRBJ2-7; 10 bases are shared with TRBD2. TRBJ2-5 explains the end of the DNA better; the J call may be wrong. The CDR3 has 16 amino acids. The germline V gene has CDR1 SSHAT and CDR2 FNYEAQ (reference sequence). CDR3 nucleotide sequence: TGTGCTAGCAGCTTAGCCCCTAGCGGGGGAGGAGAGACCCAGTACTTC. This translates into CASSLAPSGGGETQYF.

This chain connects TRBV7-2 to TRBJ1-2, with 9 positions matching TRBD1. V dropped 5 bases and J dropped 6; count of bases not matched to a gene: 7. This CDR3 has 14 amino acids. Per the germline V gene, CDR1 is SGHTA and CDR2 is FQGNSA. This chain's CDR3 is CASSLGGQGDGYTF. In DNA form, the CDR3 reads TGTGCCAGCAGCCTGGGGGGACAGGGCGATGGCTACACCTTC.

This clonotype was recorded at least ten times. CDR3 loop: CSAIRMGRRWETQYF. The CDR3 bases are TGCAGTGCTATTAGAATGGGACGGAGGTGGGAGACCCAGTACTTC. The chain links TRBV20-1 to TRBJ2-5; D tentatively reads TRBD1 or TRBD2 (5 bases each). Per germline, CDR1 DFQATT and CDR2 SNEGSKA (reference sequence). The CDR3 totals 15 residues. V was cut by 4 bases and J by 5 bases, with 20 bases left in between.

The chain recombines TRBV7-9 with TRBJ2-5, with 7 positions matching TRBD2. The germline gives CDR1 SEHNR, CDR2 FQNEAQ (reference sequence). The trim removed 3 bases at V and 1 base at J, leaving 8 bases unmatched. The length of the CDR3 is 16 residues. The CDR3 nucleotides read TGTGCCAGCAGCTTCGAAGAGCGGGGACTCCAAGAGACCCAGTACTTC. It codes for CASSFEERGLQETQYF.